The 14 T cell receptor beta chains given below trace back to one sample, sequenced in a study of cytomegalovirus exposure and HLA in healthy donors. The PCR contained 60 Vbeta and 13 Jbeta primers. Clones were read by immunoSEQ multiplex PCR, and TCRdb kept only the in-frame ones, dropping some. The sample totals more than 45,000 clones. The sample comprised PBMCs. The receptors derive from an older woman in good health and CMV-seropositive.

The V gene is TRBV11-2, the J gene TRBJ2-3; no clear D gene. The CDR3 has 12 residues. V gave up 5 bases and J gave up 2 bases, with 5 bases separating them. Germline CDR1 is SGHAT and CDR2 is FQNNGV. Here the CDR3 reads CASSPHTDTQYF. DNA for the CDR3: TGTGCCAGCAGCCCCCACACAGATACGCAGTATTTT.

The chain joins TRBV7-6 to TRBJ2-5, with TRBD2 as a possible D gene (5 bases). This CDR3 is built from 12 residues. Germline CDR1 is SGHVS and CDR2 is FNYEAQ. Trimming took 5 bases from V and 4 from J, leaving 8 bases between them. The CDR3 DNA follows: TGTGCCAGCAGCCCCGAGGGAGAGACCCAGTACTTC. Translating it yields CASSPEGETQYF.

In DNA form, the CDR3 reads TGCGCCAGCAGCTTGAGCTTCACTAGCGGGGGGAACGCCTACGAGCAGTACTTC. Amino acid sequence: CASSLSFTSGGNAYEQYF. The rearrangement uses TRBV5-1 and TRBJ2-7; 12 bases agree with TRBD2. The V segment lost 1 base and the J segment 2 bases; nucleotides outside the gene matches: 10. Germline CDR1 SGHRS, CDR2 YFSETQ. CDR3 length: 18 amino acids.

The chain joins TRBV28 to TRBJ1-1, with D possibly TRBD1 on 5 matching bases. Trimming left V 4 bases short and J 5 bases short, with 11 bases between. CDR1 is MDHEN and CDR2 is SYDVKM in the germline V gene. This CDR3 spans 13 amino acids. CDR3 DNA sequence: TGTGCCAGCAGTTCCCCCGGGGGGACTGAAGCTTTCTTT. This gives the protein CASSSPGGTEAFF. Based on the CDR3 plus reference TRBV28 and TRBJ1-1, the full variable domain is DVKVTQSSRYLVKRTGEKVFLECVQDMDHENMFWYRQDPGLGLRLIYFSYDVKMKEKGDIPEGYSVSREKKERFSLILESASTNQTSMYLCASSSPGGTEAFFGQGTRLTVV.

The chain recombines TRBV5-1 with TRBJ2-3, with D perhaps matching TRBD1 (6 bases). The CDR3 spans 15 residues. The germline gives CDR1 SGHRS, CDR2 YFSETQ. V lost 4 bases and J lost 6, with 18 bases in between. The CDR3 nucleotides read TGCGCCAGCAGCCTCCGGGACACACTGGGGGATACGCAGTATTTT. Translated, it gives CASSLRDTLGDTQYF.

The DNA for the CDR3 is TGTGCCACCGCGACAGGGGGCCGGGGTTTGGTAGGCTACACCTTC. Translated: CATATGGRGLVGYTF. The chain carries TRBV6-1 and TRBJ1-2, with 10 nucleotides matching TRBD1. V dropped 10 bases and J dropped 8; count of bases not matched to a gene: 16. Looked up from germline, CDR1 is MNHNS and CDR2 is SASEGT. The CDR3 runs to 15 residues.

This chain connects TRBV19 to TRBJ2-7; D possibly corresponds to TRBD1 (7 bases). V was shortened by 5 bases and J by 2 bases, with 13 bases between the two germline ends. The length of the CDR3 is 14 residues. Germline V gene data show CDR1 as LNHDA and CDR2 as SQIVND (reference sequence). The CDR3: CASSAGQSAYEQYF. The CDR3 DNA follows: TGTGCCAGTAGTGCGGGACAGTCCGCCTACGAGCAGTACTTC.

The V gene is TRBV5-1, the J gene TRBJ2-3; TRBD1 agrees at 9 bases. Per the germline V gene, CDR1 is SGHRS and CDR2 is YFSETQ. The ends lost 3 bases at V and 6 bases at J; junction bases unmatched: 8. This CDR3 has 15 residues. CDR3 sequence reads: CASSSTGQGFDTQYF. CDR3 bases: TGCGCCAGCAGCTCGACGGGACAGGGTTTTGATACGCAGTATTTT.

The rearrangement uses TRBV19 and TRBJ1-6; 8 nucleotides line up with TRBD1. With V trimmed by 1 base and J by 8 bases, 1 base remained unmatched. The CDR3 loop spans 14 amino acids. Germline CDR1 is LNHDA and CDR2 is SQIVND (reference sequence). DNA of the CDR3: TGTGCCAGTAGTATAGGGGACAGGTATTCACCCCTCCACTTT. Translation: CASSIGDRYSPLHF.

The chain has TRBV10-1 and TRBJ2-7; D is perhaps TRBD1 (7 bases). Germline V gene sequence: CDR1 WNHNN, CDR2 SYGVQD (reference sequence). Trimming stripped 2 bases from V and 6 bases from J, with 17 bases between. This CDR3 has 15 residues. Here the CDR3 reads CASSERIQGRIEQYF. CDR3 nucleotides: TGCGCCAGCAGTGAGAGGATACAGGGGAGGATCGAGCAGTACTTC.

This chain connects TRBV28 to TRBJ2-7; TRBD1 matches at 7 bases. CDR3 length: 14 amino acids. Trimming took 5 bases from V and 3 from J; bases not matched to a gene: 7. Looked up from germline, CDR1 is MDHEN and CDR2 is SYDVKM. CDR3 in DNA: TGTGCCAGCAGTCCAGACAGGGTGCTCTACGAGCAGTACTTC. This translates into CASSPDRVLYEQYF.

The J gene is TRBJ1-3, the V gene TRBV5-1, with D unresolved. Trimming took off 0 bases at V and 0 bases at J, with 13 bases between the two ends. Per germline, CDR1 SGHRS and CDR2 YFSETQ. This CDR3 is 17 amino acids long. The CDR3 region has the DNA TGCGCCAGCAGCTTGGAGGCGGGTGGGAGCTCTGGAAACACCATATATTTT. Its translation: CASSLEAGGSSGNTIYF.

Worth noting for this clone: An end of the junction does not agree with germline; a read error may underlie this. Other DNA sequences in the sample encode the same CDR3. CDR3 amino acids: CASSYSGQGMGYEQYF. In DNA form, the CDR3 reads TGTGCTAGCAGTTACTCTGGACAGGGAATGGGCTACGAGCAGTACTTC. This rearrangement joins TRBV6-5 to TRBJ2-7, with TRBD1 matching over 8 bases. Germline CDR1 MNHEY, CDR2 SVGAGI. The CDR3 length is 16 residues.

Points on this clone: The sample has other DNA sequences that encode this CDR3 too. The rearrangement uses TRBV18 and TRBJ2-5; D gene ambiguous. From germline, CDR1 is KGHSH and CDR2 LQKENI. The CDR3 spans 12 residues. Between the trimmed V and J ends, which lost 3 bases and 2 bases, there was a span of 4 bases. CDR3: CASSPKQETQYF. DNA for the CDR3: TGTGCCAGCTCACCCAAACAAGAGACCCAGTACTTC.